This T cell receptor beta chain derives from a study of T-cell reconstitution after alpha-beta-depleted transplantation in children. The study's findings and limits: At the one-year point after transplant, T-cell counts and TCRbeta diversity were found to come mostly from T cells that had been newly produced. Reportedly, alpha-beta T cells present about two months post-transplant originated from several hundred expanded clones of graft origin.

In its sample, this clonotype was seen many times. Antigen specificity is unknown. The CDR3 consists of 17 residues. V trimming: 3 bases; J trimming: 0 bases; junction bases outside the gene matches: 5. For TCRbeta, the library was prepared with unique molecular identifiers. TCRdb re-analysed the PCR reads in MiXCR, keeping a single row per CDR3 protein. The top ten hold just under 6.5% of the sample, which has 200,000 to 250,000 distinct CDR3 sequences, around 7.8% seen once. This TCR was sampled from a male patient under 18 who had a stem cell transplant for acute lymphoblastic leukemia, so the T cells may come from the graft donor. The chain has TRBV12-3 or TRBV12-4 and TRBJ2-6; 7 bases map to TRBD2. The source material was PBMCs, mostly from graft donor cells, sampled 180 days after TCRalphabeta/CD19-depleted stem cell transplant. The CDR3 protein is CASSLGGRTSGANVLTF. CDR3 bases: TGTGCCAGCAGTTTGGGAGGGAGGACCTCTGGGGCCAACGTCCTGACTTTC.